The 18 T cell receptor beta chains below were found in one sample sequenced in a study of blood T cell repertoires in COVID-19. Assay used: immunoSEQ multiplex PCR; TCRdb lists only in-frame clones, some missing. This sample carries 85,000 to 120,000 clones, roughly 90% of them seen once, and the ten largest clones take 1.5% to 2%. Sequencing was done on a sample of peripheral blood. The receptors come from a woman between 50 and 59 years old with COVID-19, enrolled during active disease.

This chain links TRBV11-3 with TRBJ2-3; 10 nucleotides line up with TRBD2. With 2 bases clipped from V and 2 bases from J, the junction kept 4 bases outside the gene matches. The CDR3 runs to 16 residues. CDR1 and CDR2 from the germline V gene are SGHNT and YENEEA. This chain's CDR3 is CASSLFLAGVTDTQYF. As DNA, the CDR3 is TGTGCCAGCAGCTTATTCCTAGCGGGAGTCACAGATACGCAGTATTTT. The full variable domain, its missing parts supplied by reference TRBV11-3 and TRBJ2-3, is EAGVVQSPRYKIIEKKQPVAFWCNPISGHNTLYWYLQNLGQGPELLIRYENEEAVDDSQLPKDRFSAERLKGVDSTLKIQPAELGDSAVYLCASSLFLAGVTDTQYFGPGTRLTVL.

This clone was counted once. CDR3 in DNA: TGTGCCAGCAGTTCCCTTAGTCAGCCCCAGCATTTT. It codes for CASSSLSQPQHF. The chain carries TRBV28 and TRBJ1-5; no firm D call. CDR3 length equals 12 residues. V was shortened by 4 bases and J by 6 bases, with 7 bases between the two germline ends. Germline V gives CDR1 MDHEN, CDR2 SYDVKM.

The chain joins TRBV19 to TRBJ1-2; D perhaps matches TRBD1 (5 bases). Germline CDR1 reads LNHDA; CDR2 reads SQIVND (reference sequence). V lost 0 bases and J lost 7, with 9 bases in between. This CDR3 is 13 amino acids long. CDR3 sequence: CASSIDRESGYTF. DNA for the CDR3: TGTGCCAGTAGTATAGACAGGGAAAGTGGCTACACCTTC. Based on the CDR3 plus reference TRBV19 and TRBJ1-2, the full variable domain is DGGITQSPKYLFRKEGQNVTLSCEQNLNHDAMYWYRQDPGQGLRLIYYSQIVNDFQKGDIAEGYSVSREKKESFPLTVTSAQKNPTAFYLCASSIDRESGYTFGSGTRLTVV.

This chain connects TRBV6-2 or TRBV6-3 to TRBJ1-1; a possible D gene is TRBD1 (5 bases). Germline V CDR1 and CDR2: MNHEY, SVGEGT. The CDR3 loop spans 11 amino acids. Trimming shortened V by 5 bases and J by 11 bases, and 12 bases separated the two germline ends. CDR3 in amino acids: CASSPGTGAFF. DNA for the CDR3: TGTGCCAGCAGTCCCGGGACTGGGGCTTTCTTT.

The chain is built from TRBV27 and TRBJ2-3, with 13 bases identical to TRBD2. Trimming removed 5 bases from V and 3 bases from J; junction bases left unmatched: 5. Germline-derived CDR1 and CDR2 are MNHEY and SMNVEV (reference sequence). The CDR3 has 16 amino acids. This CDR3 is CASSVLAGGRTDTQYF. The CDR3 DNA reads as TGTGCCAGCAGTGTACTAGCGGGGGGGCGGACAGATACGCAGTATTTT.

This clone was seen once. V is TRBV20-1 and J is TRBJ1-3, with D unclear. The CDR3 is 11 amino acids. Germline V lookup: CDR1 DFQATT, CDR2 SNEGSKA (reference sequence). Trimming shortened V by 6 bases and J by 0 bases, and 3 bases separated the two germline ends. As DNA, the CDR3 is TGCAGTGCCCGCTCTGGAAACACCATATATTTT. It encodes CSARSGNTIYF.

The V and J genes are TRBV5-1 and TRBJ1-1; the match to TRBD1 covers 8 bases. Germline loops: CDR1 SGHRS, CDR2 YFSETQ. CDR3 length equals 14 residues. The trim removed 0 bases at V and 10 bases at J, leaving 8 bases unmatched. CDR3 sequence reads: CASSLGDRGWGAFF. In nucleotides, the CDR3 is TGCGCCAGCAGCTTGGGTGACAGGGGTTGGGGAGCTTTCTTT.

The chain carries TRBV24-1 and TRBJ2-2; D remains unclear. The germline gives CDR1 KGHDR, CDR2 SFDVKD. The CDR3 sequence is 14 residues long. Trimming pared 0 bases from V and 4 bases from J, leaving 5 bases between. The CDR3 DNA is TGTGCCACCAGTGATTTGACAGCCACCGGGGAGCTGTTTTTT. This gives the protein CATSDLTATGELFF.

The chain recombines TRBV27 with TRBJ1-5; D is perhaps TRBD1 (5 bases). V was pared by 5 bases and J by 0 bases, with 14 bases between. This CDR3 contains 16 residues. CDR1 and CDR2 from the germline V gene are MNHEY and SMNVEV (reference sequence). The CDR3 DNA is TGTGCCAGCAGTCCCAGGGTGGTGGGTAGCAATCAGCCCCAGCATTTT. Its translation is CASSPRVVGSNQPQHF.

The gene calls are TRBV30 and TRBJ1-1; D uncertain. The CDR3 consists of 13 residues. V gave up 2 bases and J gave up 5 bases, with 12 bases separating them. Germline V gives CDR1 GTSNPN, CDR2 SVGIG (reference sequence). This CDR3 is CAWSLDRRTEAFF. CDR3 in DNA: TGTGCCTGGAGTCTTGATAGGAGGACTGAAGCTTTCTTT.

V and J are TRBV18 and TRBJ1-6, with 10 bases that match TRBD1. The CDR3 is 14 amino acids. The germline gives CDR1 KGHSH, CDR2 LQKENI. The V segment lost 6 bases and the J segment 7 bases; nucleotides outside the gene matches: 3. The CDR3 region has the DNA TGTGCCAGCTCCCAGACAGGGGGCAATTCACCCCTCCACTTT. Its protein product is CASSQTGGNSPLHF.

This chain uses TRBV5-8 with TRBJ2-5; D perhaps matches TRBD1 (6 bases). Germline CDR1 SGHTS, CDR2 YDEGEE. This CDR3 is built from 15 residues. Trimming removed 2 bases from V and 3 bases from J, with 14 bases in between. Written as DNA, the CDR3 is TGTGCCAGCAGCTTTACCCAGGGGCTAGAAGAGACCCAGTACTTC. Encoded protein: CASSFTQGLEETQYF.

CDR3 coding DNA: TGTGCCAGCTCCCCCTCCGAGTTAAGCTCCTACAATGAGCAGTTCTTC. The encoded protein is CASSPSELSSYNEQFF. The rearrangement joins TRBV11-2 to TRBJ2-1; the D is unclear. V lost 8 bases to trimming and J lost 0 bases, with 17 bases between them. Germline values: CDR1 SGHAT, CDR2 FQNNGV. The CDR3 covers 16 residues.

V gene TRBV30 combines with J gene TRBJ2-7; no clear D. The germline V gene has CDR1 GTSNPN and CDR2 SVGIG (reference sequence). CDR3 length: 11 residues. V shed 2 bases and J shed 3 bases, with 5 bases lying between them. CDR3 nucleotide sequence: TGTGCCTGGAGTAGCTACTACGAGCAGTACGTC. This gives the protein CAWSSYYEQYV.

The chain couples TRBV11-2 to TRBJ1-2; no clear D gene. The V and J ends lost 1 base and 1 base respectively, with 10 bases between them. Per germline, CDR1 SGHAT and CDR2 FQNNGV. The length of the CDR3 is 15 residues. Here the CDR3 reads CASSLVQIRNYGYTF. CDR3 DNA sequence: TGTGCCAGCAGCTTAGTTCAGATCCGTAACTATGGCTACACCTTC.

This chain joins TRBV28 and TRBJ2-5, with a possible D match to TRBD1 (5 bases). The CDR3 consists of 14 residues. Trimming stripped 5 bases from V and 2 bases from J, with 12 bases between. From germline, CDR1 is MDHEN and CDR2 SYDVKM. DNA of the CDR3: TGTGCCAGCAGTACCCCCAGGGTACAAGAGACCCAGTACTTC. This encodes CASSTPRVQETQYF.

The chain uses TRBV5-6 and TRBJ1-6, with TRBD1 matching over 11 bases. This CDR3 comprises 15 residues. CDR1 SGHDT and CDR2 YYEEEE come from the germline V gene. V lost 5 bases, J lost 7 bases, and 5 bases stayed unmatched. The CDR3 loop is CASRSGQGANSPLHF. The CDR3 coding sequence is TGTGCCAGCAGGAGCGGACAGGGGGCAAATTCACCCCTCCACTTT. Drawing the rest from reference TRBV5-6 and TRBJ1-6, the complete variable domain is DAGVTQSPTHLIKTRGQQVTLRCSPKSGHDTVSWYQQALGQGPQFIFQYYEEEERQRGNFPDRFSGHQFPNYSSELNVNALLLGDSALYLCASRSGQGANSPLHFGNGTRLTVT.

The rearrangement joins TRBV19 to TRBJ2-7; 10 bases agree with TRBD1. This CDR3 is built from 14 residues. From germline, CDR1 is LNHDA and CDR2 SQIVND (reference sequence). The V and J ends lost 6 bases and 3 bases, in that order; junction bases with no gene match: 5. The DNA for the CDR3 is TGTGCCAGTAGGATCCGGACAGGGGGCTACGAGCAGTACTTC. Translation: CASRIRTGGYEQYF.